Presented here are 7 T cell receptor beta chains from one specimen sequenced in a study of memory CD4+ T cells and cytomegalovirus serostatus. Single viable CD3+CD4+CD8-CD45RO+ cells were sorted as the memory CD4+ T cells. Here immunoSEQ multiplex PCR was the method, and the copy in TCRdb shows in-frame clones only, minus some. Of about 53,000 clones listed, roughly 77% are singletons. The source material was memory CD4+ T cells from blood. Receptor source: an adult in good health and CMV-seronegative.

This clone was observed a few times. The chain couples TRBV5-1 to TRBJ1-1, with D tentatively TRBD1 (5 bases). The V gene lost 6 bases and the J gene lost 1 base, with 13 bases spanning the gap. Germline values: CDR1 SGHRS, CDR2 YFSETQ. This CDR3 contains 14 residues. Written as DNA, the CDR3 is TGCGCCAGCAACAAACTTGGGGGGAACACTGAAGCTTTCTTT. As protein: CASNKLGGNTEAFF. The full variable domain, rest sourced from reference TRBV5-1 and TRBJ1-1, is KAGVTQTPRYLIKTRGQQVTLSCSPISGHRSVSWYQQTPGQGLQFLFEYFSETQRNKGNFPGRFSGRQFSNSRSEMNVSTLELGDSALYLCASNKLGGNTEAFFGQGTRLTVV.

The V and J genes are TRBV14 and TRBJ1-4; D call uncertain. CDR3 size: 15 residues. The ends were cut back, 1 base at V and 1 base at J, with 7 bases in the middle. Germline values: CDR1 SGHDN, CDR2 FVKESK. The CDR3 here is CASSQGVRTNEKLFF. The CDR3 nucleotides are TGTGCCAGCAGCCAAGGAGTGAGAACTAATGAAAAACTGTTTTTT.

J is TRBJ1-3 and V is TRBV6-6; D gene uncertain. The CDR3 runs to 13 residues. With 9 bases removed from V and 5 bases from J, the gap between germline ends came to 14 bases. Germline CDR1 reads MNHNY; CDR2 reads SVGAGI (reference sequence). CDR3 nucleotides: TGTGCCAGTCTCCGCCCGGGGAGAAACACCATATATTTT. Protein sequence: CASLRPGRNTIYF.

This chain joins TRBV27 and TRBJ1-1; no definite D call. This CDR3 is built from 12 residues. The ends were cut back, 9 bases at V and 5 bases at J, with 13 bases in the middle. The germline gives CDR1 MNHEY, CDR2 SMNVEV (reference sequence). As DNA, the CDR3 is TGTGCCAGTTTCTCTATCGGTACTGAAGCTTTCTTT. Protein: CASFSIGTEAFF.

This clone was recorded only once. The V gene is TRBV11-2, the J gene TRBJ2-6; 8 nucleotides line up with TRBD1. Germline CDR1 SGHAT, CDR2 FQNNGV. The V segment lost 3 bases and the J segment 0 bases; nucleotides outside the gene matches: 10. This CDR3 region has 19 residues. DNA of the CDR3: TGTGCCAGCAGCTTCCCCATAGGGACAGGAGACTCTGGGGCCAACGTCCTGACTTTC. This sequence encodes CASSFPIGTGDSGANVLTF.

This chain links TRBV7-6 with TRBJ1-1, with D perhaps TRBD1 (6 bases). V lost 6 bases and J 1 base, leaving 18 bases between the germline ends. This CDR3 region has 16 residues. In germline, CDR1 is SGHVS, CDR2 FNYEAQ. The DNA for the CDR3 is TGTGCCAGCAGGCTCACCCCAGGAGGGGGGAACACTGAAGCTTTCTTT. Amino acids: CASRLTPGGGNTEAFF.

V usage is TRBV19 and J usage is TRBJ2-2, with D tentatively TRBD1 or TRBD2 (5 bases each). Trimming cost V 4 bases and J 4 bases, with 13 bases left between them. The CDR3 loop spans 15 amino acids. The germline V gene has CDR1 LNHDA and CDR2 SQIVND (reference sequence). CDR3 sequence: CASSRDEGFTGELFF. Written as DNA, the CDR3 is TGTGCCAGTAGTAGAGATGAGGGGTTCACCGGGGAGCTGTTTTTT.